What follows are 14 T cell receptor beta chains derived from one specimen sequenced in a study of shared clonotypes between healthy human individuals. Clones were read by immunoSEQ multiplex PCR, and TCRdb kept only the in-frame ones, dropping some. The profile covers approximately 980,000 clones, with over 60% appearing a single time and around 1.4% taken by the ten largest. Sequenced sample: memory CD4+ T cells sorted from blood. The subset denotes: CD45RA-negative fraction. These TCRs come from a man younger than 30 in good health.

This chain joins TRBV6-1 and TRBJ1-1, with TRBD1 matching 8 bases. The J segment lost 3 bases and the V segment lost 7 bases, leaving 7 bases of the junction unmatched. This CDR3 is built from 14 residues. Germline loops: CDR1 MNHNS, CDR2 SASEGT. The CDR3 loop reads CASIVNRGDTEAFF. The DNA of the CDR3 is TGTGCCAGCATTGTTAACAGGGGGGACACTGAAGCTTTCTTT.

The genes are TRBV7-2 and TRBJ1-3; the match to TRBD1 covers 10 bases. CDR1 and CDR2 from the germline V gene are SGHTA and FQGNSA. The J segment lost 4 bases and the V segment lost 5 bases, leaving 5 bases of the junction unmatched. CDR3 size: 15 residues. The CDR3 nucleotides read TGTGCCAGCAGCGCCATGACAGGGGGCGGAAACACCATATATTTT. Translated: CASSAMTGGGNTIYF.

J is TRBJ2-3 and V is TRBV9; unclear D gene. V shed 0 bases and J shed 1 base, with 12 bases lying between them. This CDR3 has 16 residues. CDR1 is SGDLS, CDR2 YYNGEE, per germline. CDR3 sequence (DNA): TGTGCCAGCAGCGTAGCTACCGACTGGCGCACAGATACGCAGTATTTT. Translating it yields CASSVATDWRTDTQYF.

The chain couples TRBV18 to TRBJ2-5; unclear D gene. V lost 2 bases to trimming and J lost 7 bases, with 8 bases between them. The germline V gene has CDR1 KGHSH and CDR2 LQKENI. CDR3 length: 12 amino acids. The CDR3 DNA sequence: TGTGCCAGCTCACCAAGCCCGGGGACCCAGTACTTC. Protein: CASSPSPGTQYF.

This clone appeared once. The chain joins TRBV14 to TRBJ2-3; D ambiguous. Germline lookup yields CDR1 SGHDN and CDR2 FVKESK. The CDR3 totals 14 residues. V was trimmed by 1 base and J by 11 bases, leaving 16 bases between them. This chain's CDR3 is CASSQAGTQKRQYF. The CDR3 region has the DNA TGTGCCAGCAGCCAAGCGGGCACCCAAAAAAGGCAGTATTTT.

This clone was seen ten or more times. Distinct nucleotide sequences in the sample also encode this CDR3. V gene TRBV5-1 combines with J gene TRBJ2-3, with TRBD1 identical over 9 bases. CDR3 length: 15 residues. Per the germline V gene, CDR1 is SGHRS and CDR2 is YFSETQ. V lost 4 bases to trimming and J lost 4 bases; unmatched junction nucleotides: 7. The CDR3 loop is CASSLRDRDPDTQYF. DNA for the CDR3: TGCGCCAGCAGCCTCCGGGACAGGGACCCAGATACGCAGTATTTT.

CDR3 region: CASRQGAFQWDEKLFF. Here the CDR3 DNA reads TGTGCCAGCAGACAGGGGGCATTTCAGTGGGATGAAAAACTGTTTTTT. The rearrangement uses TRBV2 and TRBJ1-4, with 9 bases matching TRBD1. This CDR3 is 16 amino acids long. The ends lost 6 bases at V and 6 bases at J; junction bases unmatched: 11. Germline V CDR1 and CDR2: SNHLY, FYNNEI.

The chain is built from TRBV5-6 and TRBJ2-5; TRBD2 matches at 8 bases. From germline, CDR1 is SGHDT and CDR2 YYEEEE. The J segment lost 2 bases and the V segment lost 4 bases, leaving 7 bases of the junction unmatched. This CDR3 contains 15 residues. The chain's CDR3 is CASSPSLAEQETQYF. The CDR3 coding sequence is TGTGCCAGCAGCCCATCACTAGCGGAACAAGAGACCCAGTACTTC.

Notes on this clone: The same CDR3 is also encoded by other DNA sequences in this sample. The chain recombines TRBV4-1 with TRBJ2-3; the match to TRBD2 covers 11 bases. The ends lost 3 bases at V and 3 bases at J; junction bases unmatched: 8. This CDR3 is built from 17 residues. CDR1 MGHRA and CDR2 YSYEKL come from the germline V gene. The CDR3 region has the DNA TGCGCCAGCAGCCAGAGAGCTAGCGGGGGGTCGACAGATACGCAGTATTTT. Translating gives CASSQRASGGSTDTQYF.

The rearrangement uses TRBV10-3 and TRBJ2-7, with 9 bases matching TRBD1. The CDR3 loop spans 16 amino acids. Germline V lookup: CDR1 ENHRY, CDR2 SYGVKD. V lost 2 bases to trimming and J lost 3 bases; unmatched junction nucleotides: 8. This CDR3 is CAISERDRGERYEQYF. The CDR3, as DNA: TGTGCCATCAGTGAGCGAGACAGGGGGGAGCGCTACGAGCAGTACTTC.

Here the CDR3 DNA reads TGCGCCAGCAGCCCCAACTCTGGACTAGCGGGACCCCTGAGCTCCTACAATGAGCAGTTCTTC. Translated: CASSPNSGLAGPLSSYNEQFF. The V call is TRBV4-3, the J call TRBJ2-1, with 12 bases aligning to TRBD2. Germline CDR1 LGHNA, CDR2 YSLEER. The CDR3 spans 21 residues. V gave up 4 bases and J gave up 0 bases; unmatched junction bases: 16.

This chain connects TRBV11-2 to TRBJ2-7, with 13 bases identical to TRBD2. The germline CDR1 and CDR2 sequences are SGHAT and FQNNGV. The ends lost 5 bases at V and 6 bases at J; junction bases unmatched: 7. The CDR3 is 15 residues long. The CDR3 protein is CASSPGTSGATEQYF. CDR3 nucleotide sequence: TGTGCCAGCAGCCCGGGGACTAGCGGGGCTACCGAGCAGTACTTC.

This clone was counted many times. V is TRBV20-1 and J is TRBJ2-5, with D possibly being TRBD1 (5 bases). V shed 7 bases and J shed 5 bases, with 11 bases lying between them. Germline V gene data show CDR1 as DFQATT and CDR2 as SNEGSKA (reference sequence). The CDR3 consists of 11 residues. The CDR3 coding sequence is TGCAGTGGGGCAGGGTCCGAGACCCAGTACTTC. Its translation: CSGAGSETQYF.

The rearrangement joins TRBV30 to TRBJ1-5, with 9 bases matching TRBD1. The ends lost 4 bases at V and 5 bases at J; junction bases unmatched: 3. The CDR3 sequence is 13 residues long. CDR1 GTSNPN and CDR2 SVGIG come from the germline V gene (reference sequence). The chain's CDR3 is CAWTGQGHQPQHF. The CDR3 coding sequence is TGTGCCTGGACGGGACAGGGCCATCAGCCCCAGCATTTT.